These 5 T cell receptor beta chains originate from one sample sequenced in a study of blood T cell repertoires in COVID-19. Sequenced by immunoSEQ multiplex PCR; TCRdb stores in-frame clones only, minus some. The sample lists roughly 250,000 clones, roughly 90% seen once, with under 3% in the top ten. Input material: PBMCs or T cells enriched from blood (not recorded which). Receptor source: a middle-aged woman with acute COVID-19.

The V and J genes are TRBV30 and TRBJ2-7, with TRBD1 matching 10 bases. This CDR3 comprises 14 residues. The V segment lost 3 bases and the J segment 6 bases; nucleotides outside the gene matches: 8. Germline V gene data show CDR1 as GTSNPN and CDR2 as SVGIG (reference sequence). CDR3 nucleotides: TGTGCCTGGAGCGCAGGGACAGGGGCATCCGAGCAGTACTTC. Translated: CAWSAGTGASEQYF.

This chain connects TRBV27 to TRBJ1-2; D perhaps matches TRBD1 (6 bases). Looked up from germline, CDR1 is MNHEY and CDR2 is SMNVEV (reference sequence). V was pared by 5 bases and J by 8 bases, with 18 bases between. The CDR3 covers 14 residues. CDR3 DNA: TGTGCCAGCAGTGTGACAGGCCAGGGTATGGGCTACACCTTC. This codes for CASSVTGQGMGYTF.

CDR3 residues: CASSSDRLNTEAFF. CDR3 bases: TGTGCCAGCTCATCTGACAGACTGAACACTGAAGCTTTCTTT. The gene calls are TRBV18 and TRBJ1-1; the D gene is possibly TRBD1 (5 bases). The CDR3 runs 14 residues. Germline V gene sequence: CDR1 KGHSH, CDR2 LQKENI. V lost 5 bases and J 0 bases, leaving 10 bases between the germline ends.

This chain links TRBV6-5 with TRBJ1-4; 7 bases are a match to TRBD1. The germline CDR1 and CDR2 sequences are MNHEY and SVGAGI. Trimming removed 0 bases from V and 8 bases from J; junction bases left unmatched: 3. The CDR3 covers 14 residues. Here the CDR3 DNA reads TGTGCCAGCAGTTACTCAGGGGGCCGCGAAAAACTGTTTTTT. This gives the protein CASSYSGGREKLFF.

The chain couples TRBV28 to TRBJ1-5, with TRBD1 identical over 8 bases. The CDR3 length is 19 residues. V dropped 5 bases and J dropped 8; count of bases not matched to a gene: 23. Germline V gene data show CDR1 as MDHEN and CDR2 as SYDVKM. The chain's CDR3 is CASSPLSGYGTGLSKPQHF. DNA for the CDR3: TGTGCCAGCAGTCCCTTATCGGGTTATGGGACAGGTCTTTCAAAGCCCCAGCATTTT.